The rows below give T cell receptor beta chains drawn from one sample of a study of blood T cell repertoires in COVID-19. Method: immunoSEQ multiplex PCR; TCRdb's copy keeps in-frame clones and lacks some. This repertoire shows 30,000 to 40,000 clones, 75% to 85% found once; its top ten account for roughly 25%. The specimen was peripheral blood. These receptors were collected from a man in his 70s with acute or convalescent COVID-19. CDR3s include the opening cysteine and the closing phenylalanine or tryptophan. A D gene is named only where the DNA matches it firmly. The listing skips clone size in some rows; elsewhere it reads once, few, many or a size class.

j_call d_call v_call clone_size cdr3_nt cdr3_aa
TRBJ2-1 TRBD1 TRBV5-1 - TGCGCCAGCAGCTCGACAGGGGAGTCCTACAATGAGCAGTTCTTC CASSSTGESYNEQFF
TRBJ2-1 - TRBV6-2/TRBV6-3 few TGTGCCAGCAGTAGCGGGCTTTTTGGCAATGAGCAGTTCTTC CASSSGLFGNEQFF
TRBJ2-1 - TRBV12-3/TRBV12-4 - TGTGCCAGCAGCCTCTACAATGAGCAGTTCTTC CASSLYNEQFF
TRBJ1-6 - TRBV19 - TGTGCCAGTAGTAATTTAGAGCCTAATTCACCCCTCCACTTT CASSNLEPNSPLHF
TRBJ1-5 - TRBV28 - TGTGCCAGCAGTTTAGATACGGGGGGGCTTCAGCCCCAGCATTTT CASSLDTGGLQPQHF
TRBJ2-1 - TRBV9 - TGTGCCAGCAGCCATGTAAGTGGGGGCCTCTACAATGAGCAGTTCTTC CASSHVSGGLYNEQFF
TRBJ2-7 - TRBV3-1/TRBV3-2 - TGTGCCAGCAGCCAACAGATCCTTTACGAGCAGTACTTC CASSQQILYEQYF
TRBJ1-5 - TRBV28 few TGTGCCAGCAGGAAGCAGGGGTTAAGCAATCAGCCCCAGCATTTT CASRKQGLSNQPQHF
TRBJ2-1 - TRBV24-1 - TGTGCCACCAGTGACGGGGGATCCTACAATGAGCAGTTCTTC CATSDGGSYNEQFF
TRBJ1-6 - TRBV28 - TGTGCCAGCAGCATCCCAGGGGAGAATTCACCCCTCCACTTT CASSIPGENSPLHF
TRBJ1-2 TRBD1 TRBV15 - TGTGCCACCAGCCTGAGACAGGGTGGCTATGGCTACACCTTC CATSLRQGGYGYTF
TRBJ1-2 TRBD1 TRBV11-2 - TGTGCCAGCGGACAGGGCCCCCCGAGTGGCTACACCTTC CASGQGPPSGYTF
TRBJ2-6 TRBD1 TRBV28 - TGTGCCAGCAGTTTGACAGGGGTAGGGGCCAACGTCCTGACTTTC CASSLTGVGANVLTF
TRBJ1-1 - TRBV18 - TGTGCCAGCTCAACACAGGAGCTAGGCACTGAAGCTTTCTTT CASSTQELGTEAFF
TRBJ2-7 TRBD1 TRBV9 - TGTGCCAGCAGCGTAGCCGGTGGACAGGGGGTATACGAGCAGTACTTC CASSVAGGQGVYEQYF
TRBJ2-5 - TRBV27 - TGTGCCAGCAGTGGCGGGACTTCATTCCAAGAGACCCAGTACTTC CASSGGTSFQETQYF
TRBJ2-7 TRBD2 TRBV10-3 - TGTGCCATCAGTGAGACCCCCGGAGCGGGAGTTTACGAGCAGTACTTC CAISETPGAGVYEQYF
TRBJ2-5 - TRBV9 - TGTGCCAGCAGCGTAGGTGGCAGGTGGGAGACCCAGTACTTC CASSVGGRWETQYF
TRBJ2-1 TRBD1 TRBV19 few TGTGCCAGTACCGGACAGGGACCCACGAGCTCCTACAATGAGCAGTTCTTC CASTGQGPTSSYNEQFF
TRBJ2-1 TRBD2 TRBV7-8 - TGTGCCAGCAGACCAGGACTAGCGGGAGAGGGGGGCTCCTACAATGAGCAGTTCTTC CASRPGLAGEGGSYNEQFF
TRBJ1-2 TRBD1 TRBV28 - TGTGCCAGCAGACCAGGGGGCGCCGCGGCAGACTATGGCTACACCTTC CASRPGGAAADYGYTF
TRBJ2-7 TRBD1 TRBV5-4 - TGTGCCAGCAGCTTGGGGGGACAGGGAGGCTCCTACGAGCAGTACTTC CASSLGGQGGSYEQYF
TRBJ2-1 - TRBV24-1 - TGTGCCACCAGTGACGCGGCTTTTCGCTCCTACAATGAGCAGTTCTTC CATSDAAFRSYNEQFF
TRBJ2-3 TRBD2 TRBV20-1 - TGCAGTGCTAGCCGGGGGGACACGCAGTATTTT CSASRGDTQYF
TRBJ1-6 - TRBV27 - TGTGCCAGCAGTTTATCACCGGGACAATGGAATTCACCCCTCCACTTT CASSLSPGQWNSPLHF
TRBJ2-7 - TRBV6-5 - TGTGCCAGCAGTTACGCCCCACTAATTTCCTACGAGCAGTACTTC CASSYAPLISYEQYF
TRBJ1-5 - TRBV7-2 - TGTGCCAGCAGCTTTGCCGGGAGCGGTCAGCCCCAGCATTTT CASSFAGSGQPQHF
TRBJ1-2 TRBD1 TRBV19 - TGTGCCAGTAGTATTTCCGGGACAGCTAACTATGGCTACACCTTC CASSISGTANYGYTF
TRBJ2-5 - TRBV11-2 once TGTGCCAGCAGCTTAGATGCAGGGTTCCAAGAGACCCAGTACTTC CASSLDAGFQETQYF
TRBJ1-3 - TRBV6-2/TRBV6-3 - TGTGCCAGCAGTTACGACCCAGGGCCATCAGGAAACACCATATATTTT CASSYDPGPSGNTIYF
TRBJ2-1 TRBD2 TRBV24-1 once TGTGCCACCAGTGGGTATGGCGCACAAAAGCTAGCGGATAACTACAATGAGCAGTTCTTC CATSGYGAQKLADNYNEQFF